This T cell receptor (beta chain) derives from a study of shared clonotypes between healthy human individuals. Study results and limitations: Clonotypes shared by all four sorted-subset donors had higher generation probabilities than non-shared clonotypes.

Positively selected for CCR7, the CD45RO-negative cells used as naive CD8 cells excluded terminally differentiated effector memory CD45RA+ cells. Profiling relied on immunoSEQ multiplex PCR, and the TCRdb table lists in-frame clones only, not all of them. The profile shows about 870,000 clones, over 90% of them singletons. Germline CDR1 and CDR2: SNHLY and FYNNEI. The CDR3 is made up of 16 amino acids. The ends were cut back, 3 bases at V and 1 base at J, with 15 bases in the middle. Notes on this clone: The antigen is undetermined.

The origin of this receptor is a man in his thirties or forties in good health. The sequenced sample consisted of naive CD8+ T cells sorted from blood. V and J are TRBV2 and TRBJ2-5; tentatively, D is TRBD1 (6 bases). For the CDR3, the DNA is TGTGCCAGCAGTGAGATTGACGGACAGCTCCAAGAGACCCAGTACTTC. This translates into CASSEIDGQLQETQYF.